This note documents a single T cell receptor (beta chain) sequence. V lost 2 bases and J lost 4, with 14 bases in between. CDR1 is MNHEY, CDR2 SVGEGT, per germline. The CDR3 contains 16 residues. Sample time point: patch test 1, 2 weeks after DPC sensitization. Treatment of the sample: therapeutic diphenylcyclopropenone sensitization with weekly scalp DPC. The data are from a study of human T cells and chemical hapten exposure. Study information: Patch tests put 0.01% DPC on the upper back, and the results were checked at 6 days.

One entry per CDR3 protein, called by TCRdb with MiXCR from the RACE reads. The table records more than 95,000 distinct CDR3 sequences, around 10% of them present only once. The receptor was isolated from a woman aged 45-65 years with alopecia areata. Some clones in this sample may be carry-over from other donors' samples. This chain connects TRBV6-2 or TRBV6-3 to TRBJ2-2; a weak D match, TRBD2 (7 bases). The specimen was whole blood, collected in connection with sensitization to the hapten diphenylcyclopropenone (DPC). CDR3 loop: CASSYTGRETTGELFF. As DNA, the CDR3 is TGTGCCAGCAGTTACACAGGGAGGGAAACCACCGGGGAGCTGTTTTTT.